Each of the 24 T cell receptor beta chains below was sequenced from the same sample in a study of blood T cell repertoires in COVID-19. Generated by immunoSEQ multiplex PCR, the TCRdb table keeps only in-frame clones and is missing some. The table lists nearly 300,000 clones, approximately 88% of them singletons. The sample was peripheral blood. Receptors were obtained from a human donor with COVID-19, enrolled during active disease. The donor label of this sample is uncertain.

For the CDR3, the DNA is TGTGCCAGCAGCGCCGCAACCCGAGGAGAGCAGTTCTTC. This gives the protein CASSAATRGEQFF. The V gene is TRBV9, the J gene TRBJ2-1; D ambiguous. Trimming left V 3 bases short and J 10 bases short, with 14 bases between. Germline V gene sequence: CDR1 SGDLS, CDR2 YYNGEE. CDR3 length: 13 residues. The full variable domain, completed using reference TRBV9 and TRBJ2-1, is DSGVTQTPKHLITATGQRVTLRCSPRSGDLSVYWYQQSLDQGLQFLIQYYNGEERAKGNILERFSAQQFPDLHSELNLSSLELGDSALYFCASSAATRGEQFFGPGTRLTVL.

This clone appeared a single time. This chain connects TRBV5-4 to TRBJ2-7, with 8 bases identical to TRBD1. Unmatched junction bases numbered 8, after V lost 2 bases and J lost 4 bases. From germline, CDR1 is SGHNT and CDR2 YYREEE (reference sequence). CDR3 length: 15 amino acids. The DNA of the CDR3 is TGTGCCAGCAGCTTATCCCAGGGGGCGCCATACGAGCAGTACTTC. Protein: CASSLSQGAPYEQYF.

The chain combines TRBV12-3 or TRBV12-4 with TRBJ1-5; D perhaps matches TRBD1 (6 bases). The CDR3 totals 13 residues. V dropped 2 bases and J dropped 11 bases, with 13 bases sitting between them. Here the CDR3 DNA reads TGTGCCAGCAGTTTATCCTCACAGGGAGCCCAGCATTTT. It is translated as CASSLSSQGAQHF.

This clone is a singleton in its sample. The rearrangement links TRBV28 to TRBJ1-2, with 10 bases fitting TRBD1. V was pared by 7 bases and J by 7 bases, with 15 bases of the junction left unmatched. The germline CDR1 and CDR2 sequences are MDHEN and SYDVKM. This CDR3 is 16 amino acids long. The CDR3 spells CASTSPRGQGDFGYTF. Written as DNA, the CDR3 is TGTGCCAGCACCTCTCCCCGTGGACAGGGGGATTTTGGCTACACCTTC.

This chain joins TRBV6-4 and TRBJ2-1; 12 nucleotides agree with TRBD2. The germline CDR1 and CDR2 sequences are MRHNA and SNTAGT. The CDR3 has 17 residues. The trim removed 11 bases at V and 7 bases at J, leaving 18 bases unmatched. This CDR3 reads CAPRASGRVGAINEQFF. The CDR3 DNA is TGTGCCCCCAGGGCTAGCGGGAGGGTCGGAGCTATTAATGAGCAGTTCTTC.

The chain combines TRBV7-8 with TRBJ1-2, with 9 bases that match TRBD1. This CDR3 has 14 residues. J gave up 5 bases and V 5 bases, and 6 bases lay outside the gene matches. Germline CDR1 reads SGHVS; CDR2 reads FQNEAQ. The CDR3 reads CASSASTGGYGYTF. The DNA of the CDR3 is TGTGCCAGCAGCGCTTCGACAGGGGGGTATGGCTACACCTTC.

This clone was detected once. The CDR3, as DNA: TGTGCCTGGGGAACTAGCGGGAGTTACGAGCAGTACTTC. Protein product: CAWGTSGSYEQYF. The rearrangement links TRBV30 to TRBJ2-7; 11 bases align to TRBD2. V shed 5 bases and J 4 bases; nucleotides not matched to a gene: 4. The germline CDR1 and CDR2 sequences are GTSNPN and SVGIG (reference sequence). This CDR3 region has 13 residues.

This chain connects TRBV6-2 or TRBV6-3 to TRBJ2-1; tentative D call: TRBD1 (5 bases). V was cut by 0 bases and J by 8 bases, with 14 bases left in between. CDR3 length equals 15 residues. CDR1 and CDR2 from the germline V gene are MNHEY and SVGEGT. The CDR3, as DNA: TGTGCCAGCAGTTACTCTGACTCACAAGGGGATGAGCAGTTCTTC. It translates to CASSYSDSQGDEQFF.

This chain links TRBV7-8 with TRBJ2-7; tentatively, D is TRBD2 (5 bases). This CDR3 has 13 residues. Germline lookup yields CDR1 SGHVS and CDR2 FQNEAQ. The V end was cut by 3 bases, the J end by 0 bases, with 6 bases between. This chain's CDR3 is CASSFGSSYEQYF. CDR3 DNA: TGTGCCAGCAGCTTTGGGAGCTCCTACGAGCAGTACTTC.

The chain employs TRBV28 and TRBJ1-5; a possible D gene is TRBD1 (5 bases). The germline V gene has CDR1 MDHEN and CDR2 SYDVKM. V gave up 7 bases and J gave up 7 bases, with 17 bases separating them. This CDR3 has 14 residues. In DNA form, the CDR3 reads TGTGCCAGCACCGGGGGGGGTTTACTACAGCCCCAGCATTTT. Residues: CASTGGGLLQPQHF.

The J gene is TRBJ2-2, the V gene TRBV15; weak D call: TRBD1 (6 bases). The CDR3 totals 16 residues. V dropped 2 bases and J dropped 5 bases, with 15 bases sitting between them. Per the germline V gene, CDR1 is LNHNV and CDR2 is YYDKDF (reference sequence). This chain's CDR3 is CATSRLPDRGTGELFF. The CDR3 DNA sequence: TGTGCCACCAGCAGACTCCCGGACAGAGGGACCGGGGAGCTGTTTTTT.

The genes are TRBV6-5 and TRBJ2-5; 10 bases are a match to TRBD2. Trimming removed 5 bases from V and 2 bases from J; junction bases left unmatched: 2. This CDR3 comprises 14 residues. Per the germline V gene, CDR1 is MNHEY and CDR2 is SVGAGI. This CDR3 reads CASSQLAGQETQYF. For the CDR3, the DNA is TGTGCCAGCAGTCAACTAGCGGGGCAAGAGACCCAGTACTTC.

CDR3 nucleotides: TGCGCCAGCAGCAAGGGACAGGGAGACACTGAAGCTTTCTTT. This gives the protein CASSKGQGDTEAFF. The chain has TRBV5-1 and TRBJ1-1; 9 bases align to TRBD1. The CDR3 has 14 residues. V shed 4 bases and J 3 bases; nucleotides not matched to a gene: 4. CDR1 SGHRS and CDR2 YFSETQ come from the germline V gene. Based on the CDR3 plus reference TRBV5-1 and TRBJ1-1, the full variable domain is KAGVTQTPRYLIKTRGQQVTLSCSPISGHRSVSWYQQTPGQGLQFLFEYFSETQRNKGNFPGRFSGRQFSNSRSEMNVSTLELGDSALYLCASSKGQGDTEAFFGQGTRLTVV.

The V call is TRBV10-3, the J call TRBJ1-2; TRBD1 matches 8 bases. The CDR3 runs 15 residues. CDR1 and CDR2 from the germline V gene are ENHRY and SYGVKD. The junction had 12 bases not matched to a gene; V was cut back by 4 bases and J by 8 bases. DNA of the CDR3: TGTGCCATCAGTGGACCTGGTCAGGGGGCGATGGGCTACACCTTC. Amino acid sequence: CAISGPGQGAMGYTF.

V usage is TRBV19 and J usage is TRBJ1-1, with no clear D. The V end was cut by 2 bases, the J end by 2 bases, with 15 bases between. The germline CDR1 and CDR2 sequences are LNHDA and SQIVND (reference sequence). There are 16 residues in the CDR3. The DNA of the CDR3 is TGTGCCAGTAGTATAACTGGGTCGGGGAGAAACACTGAAGCTTTCTTT. Protein: CASSITGSGRNTEAFF.

This clone was counted once. The chain recombines TRBV19 with TRBJ2-3, with a tentative D call TRBD1 (6 bases). The length of the CDR3 is 16 residues. V lost 3 bases to trimming and J lost 2 bases, with 15 bases between them. Germline lookup yields CDR1 LNHDA and CDR2 SQIVND (reference sequence). CDR3 in DNA: TGTGCCAGTAGTATGAGTCAACAGGGTTTCACAGATACGCAGTATTTT. Translation: CASSMSQQGFTDTQYF.

This chain connects TRBV5-3 to TRBJ1-5; 7 bases align to TRBD1. TRBV5-3 is designated an ORF whose function remains uncertain. The V segment lost 1 base and the J segment 9 bases; nucleotides outside the gene matches: 19. The CDR3 length is 18 residues. CDR3 DNA: TGTGCCAGAAGCTTGTTTCTACTCAAAGACAGGGTCCTTGGGCCCCAGCATTTT. Its protein product is CARSLFLLKDRVLGPQHF.

The chain combines TRBV3-1 (or the pseudogene TRBV3-2) with TRBJ1-6; 9 nucleotides match TRBD1. The V gene's germline CDR1 is LGHDT and CDR2 YNNKEL (reference sequence). V was pared by 5 bases and J by 9 bases, with 14 bases of the junction left unmatched. This CDR3 spans 17 amino acids. CDR3 loop: CASSSGPPGQGVSPLHF. The CDR3 coding sequence is TGTGCCAGCAGCTCAGGGCCCCCGGGACAGGGTGTTTCACCCCTCCACTTT.

The J gene is TRBJ2-1, the V gene TRBV7-2; 8 nucleotides line up with TRBD1. Germline V lookup: CDR1 SGHTA, CDR2 FQGNSA. The CDR3 runs 12 residues. Trimming removed 5 bases from V and 16 bases from J; junction bases left unmatched: 10. The CDR3 nucleotides are TGTGCCAGCAGCCACACAGGGGGTCACTGTTTCTTC. Amino acids: CASSHTGGHCFF.

The CDR3 nucleotides read TGTGCCAGCAGCTTAGGGGGCGGAGTCGGCCAAGAGACCCAGTACTTC. Residues: CASSLGGGVGQETQYF. The gene calls are TRBV7-2 and TRBJ2-5; weak D call: TRBD1 (5 bases). The CDR3 has 16 amino acids. Germline V lookup: CDR1 SGHTA, CDR2 FQGNSA. The V end lost 1 base, the J end lost 1 base, and 13 bases lay between the germline ends.

Comment on this clone: One end of the junction is discordant with germline, which a read error may explain. This chain joins TRBV7-7 and TRBJ2-1; the D gene is possibly TRBD1 (5 bases). CDR1 and CDR2 (germline): SSHAT, FNYEAQ (reference sequence). This CDR3 has 16 residues. The DNA of the CDR3 is TGTGCTAGCAGCGCCCGACAGTTCCCTTCCTACAATGAGCAGTTCTTC. Translation gives CASSARQFPSYNEQFF.

The count of this clone is one. The chain employs TRBV10-3 and TRBJ2-7, with D tentatively TRBD2 (6 bases). The CDR3 totals 19 residues. CDR1 is ENHRY and CDR2 is SYGVKD in the germline V gene. V gave up 0 bases and J gave up 0 bases, with 21 bases separating them. Written as DNA, the CDR3 is TGTGCCATCAGTGAGTCGGTCGGCGGGGTGATAGCGCGCTCCTACGAGCAGTACTTC. Its protein product is CAISESVGGVIARSYEQYF.

The chain combines TRBV4-1 with TRBJ2-3; TRBD2 aligns across 12 bases. Germline V gene lookup returns CDR1 MGHRA and CDR2 YSYEKL. V gave up 0 bases and J gave up 6 bases; unmatched junction bases: 10. This CDR3 is built from 18 residues. CDR3 protein: CASSQEERLAGESDTQYF. The CDR3, as DNA: TGCGCCAGCAGCCAAGAGGAAAGACTAGCGGGAGAATCCGATACGCAGTATTTT.

The chain is built from TRBV19 and TRBJ1-6, with 7 nucleotides matching TRBD1. The ends lost 9 bases at V and 4 bases at J; junction bases unmatched: 12. CDR1 is LNHDA and CDR2 is SQIVND in the germline V gene (reference sequence). The CDR3 is made up of 16 amino acids. In nucleotides, the CDR3 is TGTGCCAGCTCAATTCGGGACAGATCATATAATTCACCCCTCCACTTT. Translating it yields CASSIRDRSYNSPLHF.